These T cell receptor beta chains were read from a single sample in a study of cytomegalovirus exposure and HLA in healthy donors. Clones were sequenced by immunoSEQ multiplex PCR, and TCRdb holds only the in-frame ones, with some missing. The data show over 100,000 clones, with 79% seen just once and under 3% held by the top ten. The sequencing input was PBMCs. The source is a woman between 18 and 30 years old in good health and CMV-seropositive. Each CDR3 is given with its conserved first and last residue. A D gene is named only where the DNA matches it firmly. The listing skips clone size in some rows; elsewhere it reads once, few, many or a size class.

d_gene | abundance | j_gene | v_gene | CDR3nt | CDR3aa
TRBD1 | NA | TRBJ1-4 | TRBV19 | TGTGCCAGTAGGATGGACAGGGGAACCGAAAAACTGTTTTTT | CASRMDRGTEKLFF
TRBD2 | NA | TRBJ2-7 | TRBV19 | TGTGCCAGTAGTATGGGCGGAGAGCGGGAAGTAGAGCAGTACTTC | CASSMGGEREVEQYF
TRBD1 | NA | TRBJ2-7 | TRBV5-6 | TGTGCCAGCAGCTTGGGGCAGGGGGCAACCTACGAGCAGTACTTC | CASSLGQGATYEQYF
NA | NA | TRBJ2-3 | TRBV28 | TGTGCCAGCAGCCAAGGAGGGACCTTCACAGATACGCAGTATTTT | CASSQGGTFTDTQYF
TRBD1 | NA | TRBJ2-3 | TRBV6-1 | TGTGCCAGCAGGGAATCACAGGGGTGGACAGATACGCAGTATTTT | CASRESQGWTDTQYF
NA | NA | TRBJ1-5 | TRBV28 | TGTGCCAGCGGCAGTCAGCCCCAGCATTTT | CASGSQPQHF
NA | NA | TRBJ2-3 | TRBV28 | TGTGCCAGCAGTTTAGGAGGGTCGGCAGATACGCAGTATTTT | CASSLGGSADTQYF
NA | NA | TRBJ1-5 | TRBV30 | TGTGCCTGGAGTGTGAGGGGCAATCAGCCCCAGCATTTT | CAWSVRGNQPQHF
NA | NA | TRBJ2-7 | TRBV4-2 | TGTGCCAGCAGCCAAGATCAAGAGGAGTCCTACGAGCAGTACTTC | CASSQDQEESYEQYF
TRBD1 | NA | TRBJ1-1 | TRBV5-1 | TGCGCCAGCAGCTTGGGGACAGGATCGAACACTGAAGCTTTCTTT | CASSLGTGSNTEAFF
TRBD1 | NA | TRBJ1-1 | TRBV6-6 | TGTGCCAGCAGAACCACAGGGGGCGGGAACACTGAAGCTTTCTTT | CASRTTGGGNTEAFF
NA | NA | TRBJ1-4 | TRBV18 | TGTGCCAGCGCCGAACAGGGTAATGAAAAACTGTTTTTT | CASAEQGNEKLFF
TRBD1 | once | TRBJ2-7 | TRBV10-3 | TGTGCCATCAGTGAGACCCGACAGGGCCTCTCCTACGAGCAGTACTTC | CAISETRQGLSYEQYF
TRBD1 | NA | TRBJ2-5 | TRBV6-1 | TGTGCCAGCAGTGATAACAGGGGGCGGGAGACCCAGTACTTC | CASSDNRGRETQYF
NA | NA | TRBJ1-2 | TRBV18 | TGTGCCAGCTCACCACCGAGGAGACCGGATGGCTACACCTTC | CASSPPRRPDGYTF
NA | NA | TRBJ2-1 | TRBV12-2 | TGTGCAAGTCGCCATCCACCGGGAGGTGAGCAGTTCTTC | CASRHPPGGEQFF
TRBD2 | once | TRBJ2-1 | TRBV7-8 | TGTGCCAGCAGCCCCAGCTTTAGCGGGAGACCTAATGAGCAGTTCTTC | CASSPSFSGRPNEQFF
NA | NA | TRBJ2-2 | TRBV4-2 | TGTGCCAGCAGCCAAGATAAGCAGGGGTCCGGGGAGCTGTTTTTT | CASSQDKQGSGELFF
TRBD1 | once | TRBJ2-3 | TRBV5-1 | TGCGCCAGCAGCGACGGGACAGCCACAGATACGCAGTATTTT | CASSDGTATDTQYF
TRBD1 | NA | TRBJ2-7 | TRBV28 | TGTGCCGTGGGGGACAGTCTCTACGAGCAGTACTTC | CAVGDSLYEQYF
TRBD1 | NA | TRBJ2-1 | TRBV7-6 | TGTGCCAGCAGCCCCCCAGGGACAGATAGTTACAATGAGCAGTTCTTC | CASSPPGTDSYNEQFF
NA | NA | TRBJ1-3 | TRBV6-1 | TGTGCCAGCAGACACAGGGCGGCGAGGAACACCATATATTTT | CASRHRAARNTIYF
TRBD1 | NA | TRBJ2-5 | TRBV5-6 | TGTGCCAGCAGCTTGGCCTGGGGACAGGGGGAAAGGGAGACCCAGTACTTC | CASSLAWGQGERETQYF
TRBD2 | NA | TRBJ2-1 | TRBV5-1 | TGCGCCAGCAGCTTGTTCAGGCTAGCGGGAGAACGTGAGCAGTTCTTC | CASSLFRLAGEREQFF
NA | once | TRBJ2-1 | TRBV14 | TGTGCCAGCAGCCAAACACAGGCGTACAATGAGCAGTTCTTC | CASSQTQAYNEQFF
NA | NA | TRBJ1-2 | TRBV6-5 | TGTGCCAGCAGGAGGGCGGTCTATGGCTACACCTTC | CASRRAVYGYTF
TRBD1 | NA | TRBJ1-5 | TRBV6-1 | TGTGCCAGCAGTCCCGACAGGGATCAGCCCCAGCATTTT | CASSPDRDQPQHF
TRBD1 | NA | TRBJ1-2 | TRBV5-1 | TGCGCCAGCAGCTGGCTGGACAGGGGCAGCGGCTACACCTTC | CASSWLDRGSGYTF
TRBD1 | once | TRBJ2-5 | TRBV5-4 | TGTGCCAGCAGTCGACATGACAGGGGATCCCCAGAGACCCAGTACTTC | CASSRHDRGSPETQYF
TRBD1 | NA | TRBJ1-1 | TRBV30 | TGTGCCTGGGGACAGGGGGCTTGGTTCACTGAAGCTTTCTTT | CAWGQGAWFTEAFF
TRBD2 | NA | TRBJ2-7 | TRBV10-3 | TGTGCCATCAGCTTAGCGGGAGATGGGGACGAGCAGTACTTC | CAISLAGDGDEQYF
NA | NA | TRBJ2-3 | TRBV21-1 | TGTGCCAGCAGCAAAGAATGTGCGGGAGGGGAAGATACGCAGTATTTT | CASSKECAGGEDTQYF
TRBD1 | NA | TRBJ1-1 | TRBV5-1 | TGCGCCAGCAGCACCCCAGGGGGGCGCACTGAAGCTTTCTTT | CASSTPGGRTEAFF
NA | NA | TRBJ1-4 | TRBV10-3 | TGTGCCATCAGTGAGAACAGGGCGGCAGTAGAAAAACTGTTTTTT | CAISENRAAVEKLFF
TRBD1 | NA | TRBJ1-5 | TRBV11-3 | TGTGCCAGCAGCTTACAGGGGGGCAATCAGCCCCAGCATTTT | CASSLQGGNQPQHF
TRBD2 | NA | TRBJ2-7 | TRBV6-1 | TGTGCCAGCAGTGAAGGTTCTAGCGGGAGGGCCTACGAGCAGTACTTC | CASSEGSSGRAYEQYF
NA | few | TRBJ1-1 | TRBV5-4 | TGTGCCAGCAGCTTGGATTCGGGGACTGAAGCTTTCTTT | CASSLDSGTEAFF
NA | NA | TRBJ1-5 | TRBV7-8 | TGTGCCAGCAGCTTAGCGAGTAGACAGCCCCAGCATTTT | CASSLASRQPQHF
TRBD2 | NA | TRBJ2-7 | TRBV9 | TGTGCCAGCAGCGTGGGTGGGCTAGCGGGAGTCGAGCAGTACTTC | CASSVGGLAGVEQYF